The 10 T cell receptor beta chains below come from one sample, sequenced in a study of blood T cell repertoires in COVID-19. TCRdb's table, derived via immunoSEQ multiplex PCR, lists solely in-frame clones and lacks some. The sample has some 520,000 clones, approximately 92% seen once. Sequenced: peripheral blood. These receptors all come from a man between 18 and 35 years old with COVID-19, enrolled during active disease.

This clone is a singleton in its sample. V is TRBV7-3 and J is TRBJ2-5, with 7 bases lining up with TRBD2. V was clipped by 5 bases and J by 4 bases; unmatched bases: 19. The germline gives CDR1 SGHTA, CDR2 FQGTGA. CDR3 length: 18 amino acids. CDR3 region: CASSAHTLAGGRGETQYF. Written as DNA, the CDR3 is TGTGCCAGCAGCGCTCATACTCTCGCTGGCGGGAGAGGAGAGACCCAGTACTTC.

As concerns this clone: Other nucleotide sequences in the sample specify the same CDR3. The rearrangement joins TRBV6-1 to TRBJ2-7, with 8 bases aligning to TRBD1. The germline gives CDR1 MNHNS, CDR2 SASEGT. The CDR3 extends over 14 amino acids. Trimming took 1 base from V and 2 from J; bases not matched to a gene: 1. The DNA of the CDR3 is TGTGCCAGCAGTGAAGGGACAGGGACCTACGAGCAGTACTTC. Translated, it gives CASSEGTGTYEQYF.

This clone occurred once. The chain couples TRBV6-5 to TRBJ2-3; possibly TRBD2 for D (5 bases). This CDR3 has 13 residues. Deletions cut 8 bases from V and 1 base from J, with 10 bases between. Germline CDR1 reads MNHEY; CDR2 reads SVGAGI. CDR3: CASSPRGTDTQYF. CDR3 sequence (DNA): TGTGCCAGCTCTCCGCGGGGCACAGATACGCAGTATTTT.

The V gene is TRBV4-2, the J gene TRBJ1-6, with a weak D call TRBD1 (6 bases). With 0 bases removed from V and 10 bases from J, the gap between germline ends came to 19 bases. The germline gives CDR1 LGHNA, CDR2 YNFKEQ. CDR3 size: 17 residues. CDR3 amino acids: CASSQDQYRELESPLHF. DNA of the CDR3: TGTGCCAGCAGCCAAGATCAGTACAGGGAGTTAGAGTCACCCCTCCACTTT.

This clone was recorded once. The chain is built from TRBV27 and TRBJ2-7; D may be TRBD2 (5 bases). The CDR3 runs to 14 residues. The germline gives CDR1 MNHEY, CDR2 SMNVEV (reference sequence). V was cut by 3 bases and J by 6 bases, with 15 bases left in between. The CDR3 loop is CASSLGFGVLEQYF. The CDR3 nucleotides read TGTGCCAGCAGTTTGGGATTCGGGGTCCTCGAGCAGTACTTC.

The rearrangement joins TRBV2 to TRBJ1-5; D is ambiguous. The V and J ends lost 8 bases and 6 bases respectively, with 17 bases between them. CDR3 size: 14 residues. Germline V CDR1 and CDR2: SNHLY, FYNNEI. CDR3: CASGPPNPGQPQHF. In nucleotides, the CDR3 is TGTGCCAGCGGCCCTCCAAATCCGGGTCAGCCCCAGCATTTT. The whole variable domain, remainder taken from reference TRBV2 and TRBJ1-5, is EPEVTQTPSHQVTQMGQEVILRCVPISNHLYFYWYRQILGQKVEFLVSFYNNEISEKSEIFDDQFSVERPDGSNFTLKIRSTKLEDSAMYFCASGPPNPGQPQHFGDGTRLSIL.

V gene TRBV6-2 or TRBV6-3 combines with J gene TRBJ1-3; TRBD1 might be the D (5 bases). The CDR3 spans 16 residues. Trimming stripped 5 bases from V and 2 bases from J, with 16 bases between. The germline V gene has CDR1 MNHEY and CDR2 SVGEGT. The CDR3 nucleotides read TGTGCCAGCAGTACTTTGACAGTCCGCGCTGGAAACACCATATATTTT. This encodes CASSTLTVRAGNTIYF.

This chain links TRBV6-5 with TRBJ2-7; D gene ambiguous. Germline CDR1 reads MNHEY; CDR2 reads SVGAGI. V was clipped by 6 bases and J by 4 bases, with 10 bases between them. The CDR3 is 12 amino acids. The CDR3, as DNA: TGTGCCAGCAGCTCCCGCGCTTACGAGCAGTACTTC. It encodes CASSSRAYEQYF.

V usage is TRBV7-2 and J usage is TRBJ2-3; 8 nucleotides align to TRBD2. The CDR3 has 15 amino acids. Losses at the gene ends were 5 bases for V and 2 bases for J; bases not matched to a gene: 6. Germline V gene sequence: CDR1 SGHTA, CDR2 FQGNSA. The CDR3 nucleotides read TGTGCCAGCAGCCTTGGACTAGCCTTCACAGATACGCAGTATTTT. Protein: CASSLGLAFTDTQYF.

The CDR3 DNA reads as TGTGCCAGCAGTCAGGGGCAGAGCTCCTACAATGAGCAGTTCTTC. It yields the protein CASSQGQSSYNEQFF. The chain links TRBV6-4 to TRBJ2-1; tentatively, D is TRBD1 (6 bases). The CDR3 extends over 15 amino acids. Germline V gene sequence: CDR1 MRHNA, CDR2 SNTAGT. Trimming shortened V by 5 bases and J by 0 bases, and 11 bases separated the two germline ends.